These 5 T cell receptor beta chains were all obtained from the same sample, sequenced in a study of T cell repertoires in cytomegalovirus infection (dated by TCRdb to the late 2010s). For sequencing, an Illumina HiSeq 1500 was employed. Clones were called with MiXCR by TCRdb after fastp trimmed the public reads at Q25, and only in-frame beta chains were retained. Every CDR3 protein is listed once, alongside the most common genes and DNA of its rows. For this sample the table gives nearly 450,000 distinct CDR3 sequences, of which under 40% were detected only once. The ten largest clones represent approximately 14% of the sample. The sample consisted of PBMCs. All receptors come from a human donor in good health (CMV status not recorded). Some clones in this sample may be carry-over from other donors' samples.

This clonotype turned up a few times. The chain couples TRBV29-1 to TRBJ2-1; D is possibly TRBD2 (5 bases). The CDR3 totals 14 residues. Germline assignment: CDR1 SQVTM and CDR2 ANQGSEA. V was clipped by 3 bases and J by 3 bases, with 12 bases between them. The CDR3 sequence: CSVDVAGVYNEQFF. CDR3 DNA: TGCAGCGTTGATGTGGCCGGGGTCTACAATGAGCAGTTCTTC.

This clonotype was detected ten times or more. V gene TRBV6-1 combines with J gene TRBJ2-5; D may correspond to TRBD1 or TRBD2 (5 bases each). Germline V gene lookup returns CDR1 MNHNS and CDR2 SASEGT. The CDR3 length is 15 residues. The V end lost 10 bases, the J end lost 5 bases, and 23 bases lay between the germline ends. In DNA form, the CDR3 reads TGTGCCACCTCAGCAGGGCTCCGGGATAGGGAGACCCAGTACTTC. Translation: CATSAGLRDRETQYF.

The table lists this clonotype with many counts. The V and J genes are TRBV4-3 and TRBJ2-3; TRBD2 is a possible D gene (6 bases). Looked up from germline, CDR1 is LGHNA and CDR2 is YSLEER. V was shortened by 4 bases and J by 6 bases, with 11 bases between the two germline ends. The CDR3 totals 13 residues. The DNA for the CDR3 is TGCGCCAGCAGCCCGCGTCGGGGGGATACGCAGTATTTT. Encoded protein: CASSPRRGDTQYF.

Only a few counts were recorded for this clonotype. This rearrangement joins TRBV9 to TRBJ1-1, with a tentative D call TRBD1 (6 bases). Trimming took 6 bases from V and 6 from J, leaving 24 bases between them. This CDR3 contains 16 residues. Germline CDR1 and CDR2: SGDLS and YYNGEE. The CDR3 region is CASTRVGGYRDSEAFF. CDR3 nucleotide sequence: TGTGCCAGCACCCGGGTCGGGGGATACAGGGACTCTGAAGCTTTCTTT.

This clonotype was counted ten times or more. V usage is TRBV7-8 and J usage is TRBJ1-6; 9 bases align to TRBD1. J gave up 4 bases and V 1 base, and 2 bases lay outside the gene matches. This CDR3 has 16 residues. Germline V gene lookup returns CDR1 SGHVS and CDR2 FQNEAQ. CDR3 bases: TGTGCCAGCAGCTTAGGGGGGACAGGGTATAATTCACCCCTCCACTTT. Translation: CASSLGGTGYNSPLHF.